The entry below gives a single TCR beta chain sequence along with its context. Noted time point: pretreatment peripheral blood. This sample is part of a study of PD-L1 blockade in urothelial cancer. At the level of the study: The study started patients on atezolizumab around 2014, giving 1,200 mg intravenously every 3 weeks.

The CDR3 length is 14 residues. Germline V gene data show CDR1 as MNHEY and CDR2 as SMNVEV (reference sequence). With 6 bases clipped from V and 4 bases from J, the junction kept 5 bases outside the gene matches. Assay used: immunoSEQ multiplex PCR; TCRdb lists only in-frame clones, some missing. The table has tens of thousands of clones, 80% to 90% seen once. Sequencing was performed on PBMCs, taken around atezolizumab (anti-PD-L1) treatment. J is TRBJ1-4 and V is TRBV27, with 7 positions matching TRBD1. The sequence derives from a man aged 65-85 years with urothelial cancer. CDR3 loop: CASSLQGSNEKLFF. The DNA of the CDR3 is TGTGCCAGCAGCCTACAGGGGAGTAATGAAAAACTGTTTTTT.